This T cell receptor beta chain was captured by sequencing in a study of T cell responses to AZD1222 COVID-19 vaccine. The study, taken as a whole, reports: Clonal diversity may have been underestimated in mostly white British donors. Sampling captured repertoires only after the peak T cell response. Nearly half of unique spike-specific TCRs reportedly avoided B.1.351 and B.1.1.7 mutated regions.

The J segment lost 3 bases and the V segment lost 3 bases, leaving 3 bases of the junction unmatched. Germline V gene lookup returns CDR1 LNHDA and CDR2 SQIVND (reference sequence). The length of the CDR3 is 15 residues. Clones were read by immunoSEQ multiplex PCR, and TCRdb kept only the in-frame ones, dropping some. This sample has approximately 150,000 clones, with roughly 92% found just once. A remark on this clone: Its antigen remains unknown.

The source of this sequence is an adult in good health. The chain has TRBV19 and TRBJ1-4, with 8 bases lining up with TRBD1. The specimen was peripheral blood, collected on day 0 of AZD1222 vaccination. The chain's CDR3 is CASSMGTGPNEKLFF. CDR3 in DNA: TGTGCCAGTAGTATGGGGACAGGCCCTAATGAAAAACTGTTTTTT.